One sample yielded the 18 T cell receptor beta chains listed below, sequenced in a study of read filtering for tumor transcriptome and immune sequencing. The library was built from 400 ng RNA with molecular barcoded adaptors for alpha/delta and beta/gamma chains. TCRdb reprocessed the reads via MiXCR and lists one record per CDR3 protein. The data show around 140,000 distinct CDR3 sequences, less than 15% seen once. What was sequenced was a population of CD138-negative cells sorted from bone marrow. These receptor sequences come from a donor at least 40 years old with multiple myeloma.

This clonotype was recorded many times. The rearrangement links TRBV29-1 to TRBJ2-7; D remains ambiguous. CDR3 length: 13 residues. Trimming left V 5 bases short and J 6 bases short, with 17 bases between. The germline CDR1 and CDR2 sequences are SQVTM and ANQGSEA. The CDR3 DNA follows: TGCAGCGTTAATGGAGCCCTAGGAATCGAGCAGTACTTC. Its translation: CSVNGALGIEQYF.

This clonotype was seen ten or more times. The CDR3 protein is CATSREGSGGTQYF. As DNA, the CDR3 is TGTGCCACCAGCAGAGAGGGGTCTGGGGGGACCCAGTACTTC. This chain uses TRBV15 with TRBJ2-5, with D perhaps assigned TRBD1 or TRBD2 (5 bases each). The CDR3 contains 14 residues. V was pared by 0 bases and J by 7 bases, with 12 bases between. CDR1 and CDR2 (germline): LNHNV, YYDKDF (reference sequence).

In its sample, this clonotype was seen many times. The rearrangement links TRBV7-9 to TRBJ1-1, with D unresolved. This CDR3 has 19 residues. CDR1 and CDR2 (germline): SEHNR, FQNEAQ (reference sequence). The V end lost 3 bases, the J end lost 0 bases, and 23 bases lay between the germline ends. The CDR3 region has the DNA TGTGCCAGCAGCTTTTTACCTCCCGGCCGGAGGGTGGTGAACACTGAAGCTTTCTTT. This encodes CASSFLPPGRRVVNTEAFF.

This clonotype appeared a few times. This chain connects TRBV12-3 or TRBV12-4 to TRBJ2-7, with a possible D match to TRBD1 (5 bases). The CDR3 spans 14 residues. Trimming shortened V by 5 bases and J by 9 bases, and 20 bases separated the two germline ends. CDR3 in DNA: TGTGCCAGCAGTAAATTCGGACATGATGGCGGGCAGTACTTC. Translating it yields CASSKFGHDGGQYF.

The rearrangement joins TRBV7-6 to TRBJ1-2; D not certain. Germline-derived CDR1 and CDR2 are SGHVS and FNYEAQ. Trimming cost V 4 bases and J 4 bases, with 13 bases left between them. This CDR3 comprises 14 residues. CDR3 coding DNA: TGTGCCAGCAGCTCGATCCTTGACACCTATGGCTACACCTTC. It encodes CASSSILDTYGYTF.

As concerns this clonotype: A much larger clone lies a single base off, so this may be a read error. The chain joins TRBV12-3 or TRBV12-4 to TRBJ2-1, with D hard to call. The CDR3 length is 12 residues. In nucleotides, the CDR3 is TGTGTCAGCACCTCCCTAGAAGTCGAGCAGTTCTTC. Its protein product is CVSTSLEVEQFF.

In this sample, this clonotype turned up many times. This sequence joins TRBV11-2 and TRBJ1-1; no clear D gene. The CDR3 is made up of 13 amino acids. Germline CDR1 and CDR2: SGHAT and FQNNGV. V lost 4 bases and J lost 1, with 7 bases in between. CDR3 DNA: TGTGCCAGCAGCTCCACCTCGAACACTGAAGCTTTCTTT. It codes for CASSSTSNTEAFF.

At least ten counts were recorded for this clonotype. The chain employs TRBV21-1 and TRBJ2-4. TRBV21-1 is shown as a pseudogene. CDR3 length: 15 amino acids. Here the CDR3 DNA reads TGTGCCAGCAGCCTGGGGATTCTAGCCAAAAACATTCAGTACTTC. Protein product: CASSLGILAKNIQYF.

This clonotype has at least ten counts. The DNA of the CDR3 is TGTGCCAGCAGCCCCTCAGGGGGCGGGTTCGGTGAGCAGTTCTTC. It specifies CASSPSGGGFGEQFF. This chain connects TRBV11-3 to TRBJ2-1, with TRBD1 matching over 8 bases. Germline-derived CDR1 and CDR2 are SGHNT and YENEEA. The CDR3 runs to 15 residues. V was clipped by 5 bases and J by 9 bases; unmatched bases: 12.

This clonotype was picked up a small number of times. The chain joins TRBV9 to TRBJ2-2; the D gene is possibly TRBD2 (6 bases). The germline V and J ends were trimmed by 4 bases and 5 bases, with 15 bases remaining between them. This CDR3 has 15 amino acids. CDR1 and CDR2 from the germline V gene are SGDLS and YYNGEE. CDR3 coding DNA: TGTGCCAGCAGCCCTATCGGGAGCAAAACCGGGGAGCTGTTTTTT. As protein: CASSPIGSKTGELFF.

This clonotype was recorded once. The chain carries TRBV2 and TRBJ1-2; D perhaps matches TRBD1 (6 bases). The CDR3 is 12 residues long. V was pared by 10 bases and J by 7 bases, with 16 bases between. Germline lookup yields CDR1 SNHLY and CDR2 FYNNEI. CDR3 sequence reads: CAIGAGGCGYTF. The CDR3 region has the DNA TGTGCCATAGGGGCGGGGGGCTGTGGCTACACCTTC.

This clonotype was observed many times. The chain employs TRBV6-5 and TRBJ2-1, with 9 positions matching TRBD2. Germline CDR1 reads MNHEY; CDR2 reads SVGAGI. V was clipped by 0 bases and J by 3 bases; unmatched bases: 3. The CDR3 contains 16 residues. The CDR3 DNA is TGTGCCAGCAGTTACTCTGCTAGCGGGGTCTACAATGAGCAGTTCTTC. This sequence encodes CASSYSASGVYNEQFF.

The sample holds many counts of this clonotype. The V and J genes are TRBV12-2 and TRBJ2-1; TRBD2 was called by the table and not checked on the DNA. TRBV12-2 is listed as a pseudogene. This CDR3 has 16 amino acids. CDR3 amino acids: CASRLDVAGFIYEQFF. The CDR3 nucleotides read TGTGCAAGTCGCTTAGATGTAGCGGGATTTATCTATGAGCAGTTCTTC.

This clonotype was seen a few times. The junction differs from germline at one of its ends, possibly a read error. This chain links TRBV20-1 with TRBJ2-1; maybe TRBD1 (6 bases). The CDR3 spans 14 residues. The germline V gene encodes CDR1 DFQATT and CDR2 SNEGSKA (reference sequence). DNA of the CDR3: TGCAGTGCACAGGGCTTTAGCTCCTACAATGAGCGGTTCTTC. This encodes CSAQGFSSYNERFF.

This rearrangement joins TRBV28 to TRBJ2-3; 7 nucleotides match TRBD2. Per the germline V gene, CDR1 is MDHEN and CDR2 is SYDVKM. The CDR3 runs to 15 residues. The ends lost 3 bases at V and 4 bases at J; junction bases unmatched: 7. This chain's CDR3 is CASSLGGSMADTQYF. In nucleotides, the CDR3 is TGTGCCAGCAGTTTGGGCGGGAGTATGGCAGATACGCAGTATTTT.

This clonotype was seen at least ten times. The rearrangement uses TRBV20-1 and TRBJ2-7; D possibly corresponds to TRBD2 (5 bases). The germline V gene has CDR1 DFQATT and CDR2 SNEGSKA (reference sequence). Trimming stripped 6 bases from V and 0 bases from J, with 18 bases between. The CDR3 runs 15 residues. The CDR3 DNA sequence: TGCAGTGCAACCTCATATAGCGCGAGCTCCTACGAGCAGTACTTC. Residues: CSATSYSASSYEQYF.

This clonotype has a count of ten or more. The rearrangement links TRBV10-3 to TRBJ2-1, with 8 bases lining up with TRBD2. Germline V gene data show CDR1 as ENHRY and CDR2 as SYGVKD. This CDR3 spans 19 amino acids. Losses at the gene ends were 0 bases for V and 2 bases for J; bases not matched to a gene: 12. The CDR3: CAISESDLLADITYNEQFF. Here the CDR3 DNA reads TGTGCCATCAGTGAGTCGGACCTACTAGCGGACATCACCTACAATGAGCAGTTCTTC.

This clonotype was recorded at least ten times. This chain uses TRBV3-1 with TRBJ1-1, with D tentatively TRBD1 (6 bases). The length of the CDR3 is 14 residues. The V and J ends lost 3 bases and 6 bases respectively, with 14 bases between them. The germline V gene encodes CDR1 LGHDT and CDR2 YNNKEL (reference sequence). CDR3 nucleotide sequence: TGTGCCAGCAGCCATAGGGGCGGGGGCTCTGAAGCTTTCTTT. It translates to CASSHRGGGSEAFF.